Sequencing of this TCR beta chain was carried out in a study of T-cell reconstitution after alpha-beta-depleted transplantation in children. V dropped 4 bases and J dropped 1 base, with 12 bases sitting between them. CDR1 SGHRS and CDR2 YFSETQ come from the germline V gene. This CDR3 has 14 amino acids. During its preparation, the TCRbeta library received unique molecular identifiers. TCRdb re-analysed the PCR reads in MiXCR, keeping a single row per CDR3 protein. Seen here are approximately 640,000 distinct CDR3 sequences, roughly 17% observed once, and the top ten hold about 1.1%. The TCR was taken from a human donor who donated a stem cell graft to a child with acute myeloid leukemia. Sequenced here: PBMCs from the stem cell graft donor, sampled from the stem cell graft. This chain links TRBV5-1 with TRBJ2-7; D unresolved. The CDR3 loop reads CASSADASSYEQYF. The CDR3 coding sequence is TGCGCCAGCAGCGCCGATGCGAGTTCCTACGAGCAGTACTTC.